The 2 T cell receptor beta chains below all came from one sample that was sequenced in a study of CD8 T cells in Susac syndrome. After extraction with the RNeasy kit, roughly 0.45 to 1 ug of the RNA was reverse transcribed using random hexamers. TCRdb re-analysed the immunoSEQ multiplex PCR reads in MiXCR, keeping a single row per CDR3 protein. The table has about 120,000 distinct CDR3 sequences, about 95% seen once; the top ten hold about 0.28%. Sequencing was done on a sample of CD8+ T cells from PBMCs. The receptors were gathered from a human donor with Susac syndrome.

The V gene is TRBV4-1, the J gene TRBJ1-3; TRBD1 agrees at 10 bases. The CDR3 spans 15 residues. The V segment lost 5 bases and the J segment 2 bases; nucleotides outside the gene matches: 3. The germline V gene encodes CDR1 MGHRA and CDR2 YSYEKL. The CDR3 here is CASSSGQGTGNTIYF. The CDR3 DNA sequence: TGCGCCAGCAGCTCGGGACAGGGGACTGGAAACACCATATATTTT.

This clonotype showed up just once. This rearrangement joins TRBV24-1 to TRBJ2-2; 12 bases fit TRBD1. The CDR3 contains 17 residues. V gave up 2 bases and J gave up 4 bases; unmatched junction bases: 4. Germline values: CDR1 KGHDR, CDR2 SFDVKD. In DNA, the CDR3 is TGTGCCACCAGTGATTGGGACAGGGGGCGCGGCACCGGGGAGCTGTTTTTT. Its translation: CATSDWDRGRGTGELFF.